The 16 T cell receptor beta chains below were found in one sample sequenced in a study of blood T cell repertoires in COVID-19. Profiled with immunoSEQ multiplex PCR; TCRdb holds only in-frame clones, not every one. This sample has around 46,000 clones, with roughly 88% found just once. The sample was peripheral blood. These TCRs come from an elderly woman with COVID-19, enrolled during active disease.

The chain combines TRBV7-9 with TRBJ2-2, with 7 bases fitting TRBD2. The CDR3 is made up of 18 amino acids. CDR1 SEHNR and CDR2 FQNEAQ come from the germline V gene (reference sequence). Losses at the gene ends were 2 bases for V and 0 bases for J; bases not matched to a gene: 9. CDR3 DNA sequence: TGTGCCAGCAGCTTACCTCGAGCGGGAACCGCGAACACCGGGGAGCTGTTTTTT. It is translated as CASSLPRAGTANTGELFF.

This chain connects TRBV10-3 to TRBJ2-3, with D possibly matching TRBD1 (7 bases). In germline, CDR1 is ENHRY, CDR2 SYGVKD. With 0 bases removed from V and 2 bases from J, the gap between germline ends came to 15 bases. The CDR3 spans 17 residues. CDR3 DNA: TGTGCCATCAGTGAGTCGCGGGGCAGGGGGTCCACAGATACGCAGTATTTT. The encoded protein is CAISESRGRGSTDTQYF.

CDR3 sequence reads: CASSHGQGPGIPYNEQFF. The CDR3 DNA follows: TGTGCCAGCTCACACGGACAGGGTCCGGGTATACCTTACAATGAGCAGTTCTTC. The chain recombines TRBV18 with TRBJ2-1; 8 bases map to TRBD1. The CDR3 sequence is 18 residues long. Germline lookup yields CDR1 KGHSH and CDR2 LQKENI. J was trimmed by 4 bases and V by 4 bases; bases with no gene match: 15.

This chain connects TRBV19 to TRBJ1-1; TRBD1 is a possible D gene (6 bases). V dropped 9 bases and J dropped 0 bases, with 20 bases sitting between them. The CDR3 is made up of 16 amino acids. Germline CDR1 and CDR2: LNHDA and SQIVND (reference sequence). Written as DNA, the CDR3 is TGTGCCAGCAGACTCGGACAGTTGACTATGAACACTGAAGCTTTCTTT. Encoded protein: CASRLGQLTMNTEAFF.

This clone was seen only a few times. V is TRBV10-3 and J is TRBJ1-2; D is undetermined. The CDR3 has 13 amino acids. CDR1 ENHRY and CDR2 SYGVKD come from the germline V gene. The V end lost 2 bases, the J end lost 8 bases, and 12 bases lay between the germline ends. The CDR3 spells CAISETRPEGYTF. In nucleotides, the CDR3 is TGTGCCATCAGTGAGACGAGGCCCGAGGGCTACACCTTC.

The chain carries TRBV5-4 and TRBJ2-3; TRBD2 matches at 11 bases. The germline V gene has CDR1 SGHNT and CDR2 YYREEE (reference sequence). The length of the CDR3 is 15 residues. The junction had 4 bases not matched to a gene; V was cut back by 4 bases and J by 3 bases. The DNA of the CDR3 is TGTGCCAGCAGCCCCCTAGCGGGAGGTACAGATACGCAGTATTTT. Translation: CASSPLAGGTDTQYF.

The genes are TRBV2 and TRBJ2-3; TRBD2 matches at 9 bases. V shed 6 bases and J 5 bases; nucleotides not matched to a gene: 9. There are 15 residues in the CDR3. Germline assignment: CDR1 SNHLY and CDR2 FYNNEI. CDR3 protein: CASSPGTSPEDTQYF. The CDR3 nucleotides read TGTGCCAGCAGCCCAGGGACTAGCCCTGAAGATACGCAGTATTTT.

This clone was picked up one time. The V call is TRBV14, the J call TRBJ2-7; no reliable D call. CDR3 length: 12 amino acids. The germline V and J ends were trimmed by 5 bases and 2 bases, with 7 bases remaining between them. Per the germline V gene, CDR1 is SGHDN and CDR2 is FVKESK. In DNA form, the CDR3 reads TGTGCCAGCAGCTTCGACACCTACGAGCAGTACTTC. Encoded protein: CASSFDTYEQYF.

J is TRBJ2-5 and V is TRBV4-2; TRBD1 matches 7 bases. The CDR3 has 17 amino acids. Unmatched junction bases numbered 12, after V lost 3 bases and J lost 2 bases. Germline V gives CDR1 LGHNA, CDR2 YNFKEQ. DNA of the CDR3: TGTGCCAGCAGCCAGGGTGGGGACAGTGGGGGACAAGAGACCCAGTACTTC. Translated: CASSQGGDSGGQETQYF.

V is TRBV5-1 and J is TRBJ2-3; D unclear. This CDR3 comprises 15 residues. The V gene's germline CDR1 is SGHRS and CDR2 YFSETQ. V was clipped by 4 bases and J by 2 bases, with 14 bases between them. The CDR3 spells CASSRVDSPTDTQYF. The CDR3 nucleotides read TGCGCCAGCAGCAGAGTAGATTCCCCCACAGATACGCAGTATTTT.

This clone was seen a few times. In DNA form, the CDR3 reads TGTGCCAGCAGTTACGGTCCAGGAAGGCTACGCACTGAAGCTTTCTTT. Translating it yields CASSYGPGRLRTEAFF. This chain uses TRBV6-2 or TRBV6-3 with TRBJ1-1; D ambiguous. The CDR3 consists of 16 residues. V was trimmed by 2 bases and J by 4 bases, leaving 17 bases between them. Germline loops: CDR1 MNHEY, CDR2 SVGEGT.

V is TRBV28 and J is TRBJ2-3; 8 nucleotides align to TRBD2. The CDR3 consists of 16 residues. Per germline, CDR1 MDHEN and CDR2 SYDVKM. V lost 0 bases and J lost 0; bases outside the gene matches: 2. The CDR3 region is CASSLWASGSTDTQYF. In DNA, the CDR3 is TGTGCCAGCAGTTTATGGGCTAGCGGGAGCACAGATACGCAGTATTTT.

This clone has a single count. The chain couples TRBV4-2 to TRBJ2-7; TRBD1 agrees at 11 bases. The ends lost 1 base at V and 3 bases at J; junction bases unmatched: 5. This CDR3 has 16 residues. In germline, CDR1 is LGHNA, CDR2 YNFKEQ. The CDR3, as DNA: TGTGCCAGCAGCCAAGGTCCCGGGACAGGGGGCTACGAGCAGTACTTC. It is translated as CASSQGPGTGGYEQYF.

The chain links TRBV6-5 to TRBJ1-2, with 9 nucleotides matching TRBD1. The V gene end was trimmed by 4 bases and the J gene end by 2 bases; junction bases not matched to a gene: 5. Germline values: CDR1 MNHEY, CDR2 SVGAGI. The CDR3 covers 15 residues. The DNA of the CDR3 is TGTGCCAGCAGTTTTGGACAGGGGAGCAACTATGGCTACACCTTC. It is translated as CASSFGQGSNYGYTF.

The genes are TRBV9 and TRBJ1-3; unclear D gene. The V end lost 0 bases, the J end lost 0 bases, and 13 bases lay between the germline ends. This CDR3 region has 17 residues. Germline V gene data show CDR1 as SGDLS and CDR2 as YYNGEE. CDR3 protein: CASSVEPHDNSGNTIYF. In nucleotides, the CDR3 is TGTGCCAGCAGCGTAGAGCCCCACGACAACTCTGGAAACACCATATATTTT.

This chain uses TRBV12-3 or TRBV12-4 with TRBJ2-3, with D possibly being TRBD2 (7 bases). This CDR3 is 13 amino acids long. V lost 8 bases and J lost 8, with 17 bases in between. CDR3 nucleotide sequence: TGTGCCAGCTTTCTTGGGGGGGCGGGTACGCAGTATTTT. This translates into CASFLGGAGTQYF.